One sample yielded the 8 T cell receptor beta chains listed below, sequenced in a study of neurological immune-mediated disorders. One entry per CDR3 protein results from TCRdb running MiXCR on the 5' RACE reads. Of about 59,000 distinct CDR3 sequences in the sample, more than 9.5% were seen once. Input material: PBMCs. The receptors here all came from a woman in her sixties with HTLV-1-associated myelopathy (HAM/TSP).

This clonotype was counted at least ten times. The V and J genes are TRBV7-9 and TRBJ2-5, with 11 bases fitting TRBD2. From germline, CDR1 is SEHNR and CDR2 FQNEAQ (reference sequence). The CDR3 runs 16 residues. The J segment lost 2 bases and the V segment lost 5 bases, leaving 7 bases of the junction unmatched. The CDR3 spells CASSPISGRVQETQYF. For the CDR3, the DNA is TGTGCCAGCAGCCCAATTAGCGGGAGGGTGCAAGAGACCCAGTACTTC.

This clonotype was picked up many times. The chain links TRBV5-1 to TRBJ1-2, with 9 bases matching TRBD1. The V and J ends lost 0 bases and 7 bases, in that order; junction bases with no gene match: 7. CDR1 is SGHRS and CDR2 is YFSETQ in the germline V gene. This CDR3 spans 15 amino acids. CDR3 DNA: TGCGCCAGCAGCTTGGGACAGGGGGAATCTGCTGGCTACACCTTC. Residues: CASSLGQGESAGYTF.

At least ten counts were recorded for this clonotype. The chain has TRBV20-1 and TRBJ2-1, with 12 nucleotides matching TRBD2. The germline V gene encodes CDR1 DFQATT and CDR2 SNEGSKA (reference sequence). The CDR3 has 14 residues. V lost 6 bases, J lost 6 bases, and 6 bases stayed unmatched. The CDR3 loop reads CSARLAGAPNEQFF. The DNA for the CDR3 is TGCAGTGCGAGACTAGCGGGAGCCCCCAATGAGCAGTTCTTC.

The CDR3 DNA reads as TGTGCCACCGCCGGGTCTCTAGATACGCAGTATTTT. Its protein is CATAGSLDTQYF. The rearrangement uses TRBV24-1 and TRBJ2-3; D uncertain. CDR3 length: 12 amino acids. Between the trimmed V and J ends, which lost 9 bases and 5 bases, there was a span of 11 bases. Germline loops: CDR1 KGHDR, CDR2 SFDVKD.

In this sample, this clonotype turned up many times. The chain employs TRBV11-2 and TRBJ2-1; D might be TRBD1 (6 bases). The CDR3 has 15 amino acids. Trimming removed 6 bases from V and 5 bases from J, with 17 bases in between. The germline V gene has CDR1 SGHAT and CDR2 FQNNGV. DNA of the CDR3: TGTGCCAGCAGGGATACAGGGCTTAGCGACAATGAGCAGTTCTTC. Its translation is CASRDTGLSDNEQFF. The full variable domain, with the rest looked up from reference TRBV11-2 and TRBJ2-1, is EAGVAQSPRYKIIEKRQSVAFWCNPISGHATLYWYQQILGQGPKLLIQFQNNGVVDDSQLPKDRFSAERLKGVDSTLKIQPAKLEDSAVYLCASRDTGLSDNEQFFGPGTRLTVL.

This clonotype was recorded many times. CDR3 sequence (DNA): TGTGCCAGCAGCTTGTCAACAGCGGAGAGGCCCCAGCATTTT. It yields the protein CASSLSTAERPQHF. The chain couples TRBV5-5 to TRBJ1-5; no clear D gene. The CDR3 is 14 residues long. V was shortened by 1 base and J by 9 bases, with 14 bases between the two germline ends. Germline-derived CDR1 and CDR2 are SGHKS and YYEKEE (reference sequence).

By share, this clonotype ranks as medium-sized. The chain recombines TRBV2 with TRBJ2-4, with TRBD2 identical over 7 bases. CDR3 size: 16 residues. V gave up 11 bases and J gave up 5 bases; unmatched junction bases: 18. Per germline, CDR1 SNHLY and CDR2 FYNNEI. The CDR3 region is CACSETSSRVENIQYF. The CDR3 coding sequence is TGTGCCTGTTCAGAGACTAGCAGCCGGGTCGAAAACATTCAGTACTTC.

This clonotype has a count of ten or more. V usage is TRBV7-2 and J usage is TRBJ2-7; perhaps TRBD2 as D (5 bases). Trimming took off 4 bases at V and 2 bases at J, with 15 bases between the two ends. The length of the CDR3 is 15 residues. From germline, CDR1 is SGHTA and CDR2 FQGNSA. This CDR3 reads CASSSRTAMTYEQYF. The CDR3 region has the DNA TGTGCCAGCAGCTCGAGGACTGCCATGACCTACGAGCAGTACTTC.